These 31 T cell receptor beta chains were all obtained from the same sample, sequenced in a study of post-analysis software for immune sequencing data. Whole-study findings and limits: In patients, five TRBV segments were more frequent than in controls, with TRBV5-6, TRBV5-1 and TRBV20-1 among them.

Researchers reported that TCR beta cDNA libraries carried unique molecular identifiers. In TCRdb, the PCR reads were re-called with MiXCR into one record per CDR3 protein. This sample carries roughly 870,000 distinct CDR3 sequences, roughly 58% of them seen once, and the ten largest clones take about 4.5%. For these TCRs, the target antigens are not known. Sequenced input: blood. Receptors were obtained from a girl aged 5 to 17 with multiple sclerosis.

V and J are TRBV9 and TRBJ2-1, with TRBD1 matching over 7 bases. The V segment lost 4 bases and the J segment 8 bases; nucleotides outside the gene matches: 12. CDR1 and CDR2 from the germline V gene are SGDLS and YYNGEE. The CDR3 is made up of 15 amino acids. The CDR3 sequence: CASSRGGGLGYEQFF. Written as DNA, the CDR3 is TGTGCCAGCAGCAGAGGGGGCGGTTTAGGCTATGAGCAGTTCTTC.

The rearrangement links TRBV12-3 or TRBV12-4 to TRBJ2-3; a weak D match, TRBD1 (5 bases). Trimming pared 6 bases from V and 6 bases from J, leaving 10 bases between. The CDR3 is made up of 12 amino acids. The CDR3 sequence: CASRFRVDTQYF. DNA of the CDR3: TGTGCCAGCAGGTTCAGGGTTGATACGCAGTATTTT.

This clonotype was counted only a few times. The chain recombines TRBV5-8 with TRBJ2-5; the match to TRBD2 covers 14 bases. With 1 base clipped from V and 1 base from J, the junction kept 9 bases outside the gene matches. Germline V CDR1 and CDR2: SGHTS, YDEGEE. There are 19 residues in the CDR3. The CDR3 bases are TGTGCCAGCAGCTTGACGCGACTAGCGGGAGGGCTACTCCAAGAGACCCAGTACTTC. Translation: CASSLTRLAGGLLQETQYF.

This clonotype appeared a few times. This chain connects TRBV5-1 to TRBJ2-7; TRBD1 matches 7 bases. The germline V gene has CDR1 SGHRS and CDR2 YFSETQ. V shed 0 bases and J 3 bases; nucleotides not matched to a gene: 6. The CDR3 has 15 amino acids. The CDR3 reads CASSLAGTVNYEQYF. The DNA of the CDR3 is TGCGCCAGCAGCTTGGCCGGGACAGTAAACTACGAGCAGTACTTC. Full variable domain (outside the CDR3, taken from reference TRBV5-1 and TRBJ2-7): KAGVTQTPRYLIKTRGQQVTLSCSPISGHRSVSWYQQTPGQGLQFLFEYFSETQRNKGNFPGRFSGRQFSNSRSEMNVSTLELGDSALYLCASSLAGTVNYEQYFGPGTRLTVT.

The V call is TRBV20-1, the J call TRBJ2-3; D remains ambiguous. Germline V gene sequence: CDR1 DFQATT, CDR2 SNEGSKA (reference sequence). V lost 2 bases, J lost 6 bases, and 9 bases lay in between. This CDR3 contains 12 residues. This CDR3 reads CSARPESDTQYF. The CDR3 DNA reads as TGCAGTGCTAGACCGGAATCGGATACGCAGTATTTT.

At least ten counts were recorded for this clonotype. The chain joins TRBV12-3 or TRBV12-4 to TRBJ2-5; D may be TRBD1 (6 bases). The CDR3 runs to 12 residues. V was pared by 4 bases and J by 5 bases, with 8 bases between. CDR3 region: CASSSQGETQYF. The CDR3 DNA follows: TGTGCCAGCAGTTCTCAGGGGGAGACCCAGTACTTC.

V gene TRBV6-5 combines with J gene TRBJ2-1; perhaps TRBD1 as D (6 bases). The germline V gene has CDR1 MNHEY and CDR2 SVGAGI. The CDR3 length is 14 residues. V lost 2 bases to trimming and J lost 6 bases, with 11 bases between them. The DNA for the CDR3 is TGTGCCAGCAGTTACGTGGACAGTGCCAATGAGCAGTTCTTC. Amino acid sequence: CASSYVDSANEQFF.

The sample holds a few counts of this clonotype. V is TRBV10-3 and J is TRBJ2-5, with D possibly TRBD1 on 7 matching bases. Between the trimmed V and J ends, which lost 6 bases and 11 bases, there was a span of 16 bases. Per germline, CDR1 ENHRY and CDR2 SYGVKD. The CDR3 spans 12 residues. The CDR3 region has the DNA TGTGCCATCAGCGACCAGGGGGGATGGCAGTACTTC. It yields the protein CAISDQGGWQYF.

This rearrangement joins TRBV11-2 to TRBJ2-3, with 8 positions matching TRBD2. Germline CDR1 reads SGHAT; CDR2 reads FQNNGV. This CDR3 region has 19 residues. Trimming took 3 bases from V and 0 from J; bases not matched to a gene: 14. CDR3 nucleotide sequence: TGTGCCAGCAGCTTTATCGGGGACGTAGCGGGAATGAGCACAGATACGCAGTATTTT. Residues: CASSFIGDVAGMSTDTQYF. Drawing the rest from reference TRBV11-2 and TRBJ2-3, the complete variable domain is EAGVAQSPRYKIIEKRQSVAFWCNPISGHATLYWYQQILGQGPKLLIQFQNNGVVDDSQLPKDRFSAERLKGVDSTLKIQPAKLEDSAVYLCASSFIGDVAGMSTDTQYFGPGTRLTVL.

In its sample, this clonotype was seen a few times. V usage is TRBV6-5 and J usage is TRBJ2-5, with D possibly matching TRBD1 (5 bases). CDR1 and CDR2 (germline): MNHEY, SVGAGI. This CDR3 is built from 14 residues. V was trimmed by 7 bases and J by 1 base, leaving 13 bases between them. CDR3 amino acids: CASKRQGFQETQYF. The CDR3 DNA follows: TGTGCCAGCAAGCGTCAGGGATTCCAAGAGACCCAGTACTTC.

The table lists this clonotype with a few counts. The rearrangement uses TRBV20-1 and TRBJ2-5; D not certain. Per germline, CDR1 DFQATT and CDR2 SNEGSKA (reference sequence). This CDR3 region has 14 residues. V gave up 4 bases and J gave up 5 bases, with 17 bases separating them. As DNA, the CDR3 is TGCAGTGCTACCCTAGGGCAAGTCCCGGAGACCCAGTACTTC. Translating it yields CSATLGQVPETQYF.

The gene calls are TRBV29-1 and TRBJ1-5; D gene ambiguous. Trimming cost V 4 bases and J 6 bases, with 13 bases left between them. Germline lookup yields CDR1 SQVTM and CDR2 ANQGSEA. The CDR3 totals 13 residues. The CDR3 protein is CSVAAGLSQPQHF. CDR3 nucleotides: TGCAGCGTTGCCGCAGGCCTCAGTCAGCCCCAGCATTTT.

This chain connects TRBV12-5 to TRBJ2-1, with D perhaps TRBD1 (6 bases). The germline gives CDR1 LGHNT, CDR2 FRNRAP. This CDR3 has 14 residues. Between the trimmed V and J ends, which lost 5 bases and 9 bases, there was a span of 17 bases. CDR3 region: CASGPRGTGSEQFF. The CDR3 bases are TGTGCTAGTGGTCCCAGGGGTACGGGCAGTGAGCAGTTCTTC.

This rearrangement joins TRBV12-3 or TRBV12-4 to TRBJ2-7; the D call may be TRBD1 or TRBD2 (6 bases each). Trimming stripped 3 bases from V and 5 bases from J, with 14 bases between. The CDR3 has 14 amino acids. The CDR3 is CASSFRGGGHEQYF. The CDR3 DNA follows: TGTGCCAGCAGTTTCAGGGGAGGAGGCCACGAGCAGTACTTC.

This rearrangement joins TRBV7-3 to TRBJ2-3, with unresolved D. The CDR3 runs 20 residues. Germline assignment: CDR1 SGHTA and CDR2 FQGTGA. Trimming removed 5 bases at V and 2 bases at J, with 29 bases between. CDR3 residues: CASSPKPPVFGLEITDTQYF. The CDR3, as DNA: TGTGCCAGCAGCCCCAAACCCCCGGTTTTCGGTCTAGAGATCACAGATACGCAGTATTTT. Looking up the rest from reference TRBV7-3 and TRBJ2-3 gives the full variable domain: GAGVSQTPSNKVTEKGKYVELRCDPISGHTALYWYRQSLGQGPEFLIYFQGTGAADDSGLPNDRFFAVRPEGSVSTLKIQRTERGDSAVYLCASSPKPPVFGLEITDTQYFGPGTRLTVL.

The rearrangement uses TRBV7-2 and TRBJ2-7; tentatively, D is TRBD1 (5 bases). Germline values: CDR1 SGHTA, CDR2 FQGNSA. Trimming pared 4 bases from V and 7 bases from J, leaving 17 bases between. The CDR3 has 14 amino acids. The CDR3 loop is CASSSKSGIDEQYF. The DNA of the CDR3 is TGTGCCAGCAGCTCGAAGTCAGGGATAGATGAGCAGTACTTC.

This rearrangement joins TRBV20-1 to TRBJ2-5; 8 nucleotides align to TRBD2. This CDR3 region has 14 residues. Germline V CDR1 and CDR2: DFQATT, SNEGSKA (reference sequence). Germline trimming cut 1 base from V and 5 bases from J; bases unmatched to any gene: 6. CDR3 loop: CSARGAGVTETQYF. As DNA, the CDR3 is TGCAGTGCTAGAGGAGCGGGAGTAACGGAGACCCAGTACTTC.

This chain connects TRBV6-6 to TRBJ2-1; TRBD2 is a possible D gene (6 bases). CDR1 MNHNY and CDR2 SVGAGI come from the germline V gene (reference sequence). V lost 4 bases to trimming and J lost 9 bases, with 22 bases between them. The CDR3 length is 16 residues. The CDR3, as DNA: TGTGCCAGCAGTTCCACCCGGGACTCGTTGGGGGGTGAGCAGTTCTTC. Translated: CASSSTRDSLGGEQFF.

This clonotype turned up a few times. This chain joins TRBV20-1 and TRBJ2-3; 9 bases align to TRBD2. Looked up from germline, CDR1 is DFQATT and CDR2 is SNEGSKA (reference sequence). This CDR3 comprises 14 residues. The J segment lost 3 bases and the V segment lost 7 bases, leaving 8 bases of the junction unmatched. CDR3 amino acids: CSVVLAGRTDTQYF. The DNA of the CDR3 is TGCAGTGTTGTCCTAGCGGGACGGACAGATACGCAGTATTTT.

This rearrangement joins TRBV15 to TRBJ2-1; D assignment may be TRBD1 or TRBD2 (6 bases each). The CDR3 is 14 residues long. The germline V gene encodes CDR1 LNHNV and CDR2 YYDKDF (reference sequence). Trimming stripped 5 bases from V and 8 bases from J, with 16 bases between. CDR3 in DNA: TGTGCCACCAGCCCGGGGGCACAGAGGTATGAGCAGTTCTTC. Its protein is CATSPGAQRYEQFF.

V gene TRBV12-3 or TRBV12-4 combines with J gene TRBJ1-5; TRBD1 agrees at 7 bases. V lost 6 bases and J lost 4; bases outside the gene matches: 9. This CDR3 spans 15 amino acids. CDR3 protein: CASSRGTVPNQPQHF. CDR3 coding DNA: TGTGCCAGCAGCCGCGGGACAGTCCCTAATCAGCCCCAGCATTTT.

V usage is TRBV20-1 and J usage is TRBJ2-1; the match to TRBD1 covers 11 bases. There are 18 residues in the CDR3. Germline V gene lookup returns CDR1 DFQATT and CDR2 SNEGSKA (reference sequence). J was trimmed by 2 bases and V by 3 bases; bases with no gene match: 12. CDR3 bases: TGCAGTGCTAGTGGGGTCCCGGACAGGGGGCTACCCTACAATGAGCAGTTCTTC. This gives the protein CSASGVPDRGLPYNEQFF.

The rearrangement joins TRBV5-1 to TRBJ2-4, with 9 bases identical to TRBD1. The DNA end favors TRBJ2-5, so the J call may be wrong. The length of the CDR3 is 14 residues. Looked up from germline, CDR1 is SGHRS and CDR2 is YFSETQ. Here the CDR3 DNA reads TGCGCCAGCCTAGATACAGGGGGCGGTGAGACCCAGTACTTC. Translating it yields CASLDTGGGETQYF.

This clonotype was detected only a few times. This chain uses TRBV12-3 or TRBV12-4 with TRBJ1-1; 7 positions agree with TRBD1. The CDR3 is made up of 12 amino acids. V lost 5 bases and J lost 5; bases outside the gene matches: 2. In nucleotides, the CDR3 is TGTGCCAGCAGTCAACAGGGGACTGAAGCTTTCTTT. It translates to CASSQQGTEAFF.

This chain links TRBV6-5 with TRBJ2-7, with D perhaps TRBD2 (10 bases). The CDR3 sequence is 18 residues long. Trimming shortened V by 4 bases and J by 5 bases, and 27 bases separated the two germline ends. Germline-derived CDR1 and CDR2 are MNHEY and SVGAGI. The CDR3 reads CASSSPGQGGLAGDEQYF. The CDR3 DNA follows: TGTGCCAGCAGTTCACCGGGACAGGGCGGCCTAGCGGGAGACGAGCAGTACTTC.

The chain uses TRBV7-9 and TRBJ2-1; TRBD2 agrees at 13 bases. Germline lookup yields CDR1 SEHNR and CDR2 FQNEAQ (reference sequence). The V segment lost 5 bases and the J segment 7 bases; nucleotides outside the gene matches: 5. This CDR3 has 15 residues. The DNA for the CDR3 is TGTGCCAGCAGCCGGACTAGCGGGAGATATAATGAGCAGTTCTTC. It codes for CASSRTSGRYNEQFF.

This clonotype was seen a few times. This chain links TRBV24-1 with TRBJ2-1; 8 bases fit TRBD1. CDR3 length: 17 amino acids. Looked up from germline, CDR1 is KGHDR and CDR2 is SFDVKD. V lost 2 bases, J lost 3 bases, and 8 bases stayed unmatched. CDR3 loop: CATSDSAGQGLYNEQFF. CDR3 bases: TGTGCCACCAGTGATTCAGCCGGACAGGGCCTCTACAATGAGCAGTTCTTC.

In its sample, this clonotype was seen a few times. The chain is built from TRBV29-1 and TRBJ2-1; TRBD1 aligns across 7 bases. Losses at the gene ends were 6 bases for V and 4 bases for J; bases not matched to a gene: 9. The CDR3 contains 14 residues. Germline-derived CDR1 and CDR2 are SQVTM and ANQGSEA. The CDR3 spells CSVEGQYFYNEQFF. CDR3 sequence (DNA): TGCAGCGTCGAGGGACAGTATTTTTACAATGAGCAGTTCTTC.

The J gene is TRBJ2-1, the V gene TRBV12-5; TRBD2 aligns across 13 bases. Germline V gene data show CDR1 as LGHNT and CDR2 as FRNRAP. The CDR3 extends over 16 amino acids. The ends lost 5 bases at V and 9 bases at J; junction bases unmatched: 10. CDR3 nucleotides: TGTGCTAGTGGTCCCGGGACTAGCGGGACGTCGGCTGAGCAGTTCTTC. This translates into CASGPGTSGTSAEQFF.

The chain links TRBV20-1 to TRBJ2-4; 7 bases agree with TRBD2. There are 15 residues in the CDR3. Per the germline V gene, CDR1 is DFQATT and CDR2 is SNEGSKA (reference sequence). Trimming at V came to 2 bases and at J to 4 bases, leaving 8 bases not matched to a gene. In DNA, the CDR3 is TGCAGTGCTAGAACGAGTGGGGGGGTTAAAAACATTCAGTACTTC. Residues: CSARTSGGVKNIQYF.

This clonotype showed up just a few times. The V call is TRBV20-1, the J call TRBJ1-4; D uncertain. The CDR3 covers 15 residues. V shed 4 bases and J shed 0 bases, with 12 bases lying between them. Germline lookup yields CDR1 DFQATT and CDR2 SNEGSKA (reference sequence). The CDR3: CSANTPGTTNEKLFF. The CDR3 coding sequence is TGCAGTGCTAACACACCCGGGACAACTAATGAAAAACTGTTTTTT.